These T cell receptor beta chains were read from a single sample in a study of blood T cell repertoires in COVID-19. TCRdb keeps only in-frame clones here, not all; method: immunoSEQ multiplex PCR. Of about 390,000 clones listed, approximately 87% are singletons. Sequences were obtained from peripheral blood. The receptors were gathered from an older woman with COVID-19, enrolled during active disease. The CDR3 runs from the conserved cysteine through the conserved F or W. D genes are given only for firm matches. The size field is filled for only some rows; it gives once, few, many or a size class.

TRBD1	TRBV6-6	.	15	TRBJ2-3	CASSYGDRGTDTQYF	TGTGCCAGCAGTTACGGAGACAGGGGTACAGATACGCAGTATTTT
.	TRBV4-1	.	16	TRBJ2-5	CASSQDDSNPRETQYF	TGCGCCAGCAGCCAAGATGACAGTAACCCTCGAGAGACCCAGTACTTC
.	TRBV28	.	12	TRBJ2-7	CASSRQPYEQYF	TGTGCCAGCAGTAGACAGCCCTACGAGCAGTACTTC
TRBD1	TRBV2	.	14	TRBJ1-5	CASSRQGSGQPQHF	TGTGCCAGCAGTCGACAGGGGTCGGGTCAGCCCCAGCATTTT
.	TRBV5-1	once	16	TRBJ2-1	CASSFRQATVYNEQFF	TGCGCCAGCAGCTTTAGGCAGGCAACGGTCTACAATGAGCAGTTCTTC
.	TRBV10-1	.	13	TRBJ2-1	CASSDLQSNEQFF	TGCGCCAGCAGTGATTTGCAGTCCAATGAGCAGTTCTTC
.	TRBV19	many	13	TRBJ2-2	CASSIDFGGELFF	TGTGCCAGTAGTATAGATTTCGGCGGGGAGCTGTTTTTT
TRBD1	TRBV7-8	.	16	TRBJ1-3	CASSLQQGDSGNTIYF	TGTGCCAGCAGCCTTCAACAGGGGGATTCTGGAAACACCATATATTTT
.	TRBV7-3	.	17	TRBJ2-3	CASSLSGYLRGTDTQYF	TGTGCCAGCAGCTTATCGGGATATCTAAGAGGCACAGATACGCAGTATTTT
.	TRBV19	.	14	TRBJ1-4	CASSAGFTNEKLFF	TGTGCCAGCAGCGCAGGGTTTACTAATGAAAAACTGTTTTTT
TRBD1	TRBV5-1	.	15	TRBJ1-1	CASSEPGQGYTEAFF	TGCGCCAGCAGCGAGCCGGGACAGGGGTACACTGAAGCTTTCTTT
TRBD1	TRBV5-6	.	15	TRBJ2-2	CASSWTGVLAGELFF	TGTGCCAGCAGCTGGACAGGGGTACTCGCCGGGGAGCTGTTTTTT
TRBD1	TRBV29-1	.	15	TRBJ1-1	CSVRQGINVGTEAFF	TGCAGCGTAAGACAGGGTATCAACGTCGGTACTGAAGCTTTCTTT
.	TRBV2	.	15	TRBJ1-6	CASSNLGGAQSPLHF	TGTGCCAGCAGCAATTTGGGAGGGGCACAATCACCCCTCCACTTT
.	TRBV4-1	once	16	TRBJ1-1	CASSQLWAGKKTEAFF	TGCGCCAGCAGCCAACTATGGGCCGGGAAGAAAACTGAAGCTTTCTTT
TRBD1	TRBV11-2	.	16	TRBJ1-2	CASSPTRTGGNYGYTF	TGTGCCAGCAGTCCAACCCGAACAGGGGGCAACTATGGCTACACCTTC
TRBD2	TRBV5-1	.	16	TRBJ2-5	CASSLGVTSGFETQYF	TGCGCCAGCAGCTTGGGCGTGACTAGCGGTTTTGAGACCCAGTACTTC
TRBD1	TRBV27	.	13	TRBJ1-2	CASSFSGTGASTF	TGTGCCAGCAGTTTCTCCGGGACAGGGGCCAGCACCTTC
TRBD2	TRBV9	.	16	TRBJ2-2	CASSVSGGPTTGELFF	TGTGCCAGCAGCGTTAGCGGGGGGCCGACTACCGGGGAGCTGTTTTTT
.	TRBV25-1	.	13	TRBJ1-6	CASSESAVGALHF	TGTGCCAGCAGTGAATCCGCCGTCGGGGCCCTCCACTTT
TRBD1	TRBV7-2	.	18	TRBJ1-4	CASSLMDRGSVTNEKLFF	TGTGCCAGCAGCTTGATGGACAGGGGGTCTGTAACTAATGAAAAACTGTTTTTT
.	TRBV7-3	.	14	TRBJ2-1	CASSRGLYANEQFF	TGTGCCAGCAGCCGGGGACTCTACGCCAATGAGCAGTTCTTC
TRBD1	TRBV27	.	12	TRBJ1-2	CASGGQNYGYTF	TGTGCCAGTGGGGGACAGAACTATGGCTACACCTTC
TRBD2	TRBV9	.	16	TRBJ2-1	CASSPGVAGSYNEQFF	TGTGCCAGCAGCCCAGGGGTAGCGGGGAGTTACAATGAGCAGTTCTTC
TRBD2	TRBV7-9	.	15	TRBJ2-2	CASSRTSGGTGELFF	TGTGCCAGCAGCCGAACATCGGGGGGCACCGGGGAGCTGTTTTTT
.	TRBV7-9	.	17	TRBJ1-4	CASIRAGRSLTNEKLFF	TGTGCCAGCATCCGGGCGGGCCGCTCCCTAACTAATGAAAAACTGTTTTTT
.	TRBV10-3	.	13	TRBJ2-7	CAISDGGRGEQYF	TGTGCCATCAGTGACGGTGGCAGGGGCGAGCAGTACTTC
TRBD1	TRBV10-1	.	14	TRBJ1-1	CASRPGQGNTEAFF	TGCGCCAGCAGGCCTGGACAGGGGAACACTGAAGCTTTCTTT
.	TRBV4-1	few	13	TRBJ2-1	CASSQGQYNEQFF	TGCGCCAGCAGCCAAGGGCAGTACAATGAGCAGTTCTTC
.	TRBV24-1	many	13	TRBJ1-2	CATSDLEGNGYTF	TGTGCCACCAGTGACCTGGAGGGGAATGGCTACACCTTC
TRBD1	TRBV5-1	.	14	TRBJ1-2	CASSIGQGNYGYTF	TGCGCCAGCAGCATCGGACAGGGCAACTATGGCTACACCTTC
.	TRBV5-1	.	13	TRBJ2-5	CASSLSGWETQYF	TGCGCCAGCAGCTTGAGCGGGTGGGAGACCCAGTACTTC
.	TRBV18	.	14	TRBJ2-3	CASSQGGTTDTQYF	TGTGCCAGCTCTCAAGGGGGAACCACAGATACGCAGTATTTT
.	TRBV12-3/TRBV12-4	.	13	TRBJ1-1	CASIRGGFTEAFF	TGTGCCAGCATTCGGGGGGGTTTCACTGAAGCTTTCTTT
TRBD1	TRBV29-1	.	11	TRBJ1-2	CSVEEGQGYTF	TGCAGCGTTGAAGAGGGACAGGGCTACACCTTC
.	TRBV28	few	16	TRBJ1-5	CASSSRQTYSNQPQHF	TGTGCCAGCAGTTCCCGACAGACTTATAGCAATCAGCCCCAGCATTTT
.	TRBV19	.	15	TRBJ1-2	CASSMGAEVLGGYTF	TGTGCCAGTAGTATGGGGGCGGAGGTACTCGGCGGCTACACCTTC
TRBD1	TRBV11-1	.	13	TRBJ1-2	CASSKGGEAGYTF	TGTGCCAGCAGCAAAGGGGGCGAAGCTGGCTACACCTTC
.	TRBV25-1	.	14	TRBJ2-4	CASSEGLAKNIQYF	TGTGCCAGCAGTGAAGGACTAGCCAAAAACATTCAGTACTTC
TRBD2	TRBV5-1	.	16	TRBJ2-3	CASSFDLAGSTDTQYF	TGCGCCAGCAGCTTCGACCTAGCGGGGAGCACAGATACGCAGTATTTT
TRBD1	TRBV5-1	few	13	TRBJ1-2	CASSLQGRNGYTF	TGCGCCAGCAGCTTACAGGGGAGGAATGGCTACACCTTC
TRBD2	TRBV4-1	.	17	TRBJ2-3	CASSQDRAGGVTDTQYF	TGCGCCAGCAGCCAAGATAGGGCGGGGGGGGTCACAGATACGCAGTATTTT
TRBD2	TRBV28	few	17	TRBJ2-7	CASSLGSSGGATYEQYF	TGTGCCAGCAGCCTCGGGTCTAGCGGGGGGGCGACCTACGAGCAGTACTTC
.	TRBV30	.	15	TRBJ2-2	CAWSVYGTNTGELFF	TGTGCCTGGAGTGTATACGGGACGAACACCGGGGAGCTGTTTTTT
.	TRBV28	.	12	TRBJ1-1	CASYRGNTEAFF	TGTGCCAGTTATCGGGGGAACACTGAAGCTTTCTTT
.	TRBV18	.	15	TRBJ1-3	CASSPLETPGNTIYF	TGTGCCAGCTCACCATTAGAAACGCCTGGAAACACCATATATTTT
.	TRBV18	.	15	TRBJ1-2	CASSPIEGEGYGYTF	TGTGCCAGCTCACCGATTGAGGGTGAGGGCTATGGCTACACCTTC
TRBD1	TRBV3-1/TRBV3-2	.	13	TRBJ1-2	CASSQGASYGYTF	TGTGCCAGCAGTCAGGGGGCTAGCTATGGCTACACCTTC
TRBD1	TRBV5-1	.	16	TRBJ2-2	CASSFYRQGLGGELFF	TGCGCCAGCAGCTTTTATAGACAGGGGCTTGGCGGGGAGCTGTTTTTT
TRBD1	TRBV5-4	.	15	TRBJ2-7	CASSSTGGAEYEQYF	TGTGCCAGCAGCTCCACAGGGGGAGCCGAATACGAGCAGTACTTC
.	TRBV19	.	14	TRBJ1-1	CASSTRQATTEAFF	TGTGCCAGTAGTACGAGACAGGCGACCACTGAAGCTTTCTTT
.	TRBV28	.	13	TRBJ2-2	CASSSVVPGELFF	TGTGCCAGCAGCTCGGTGGTCCCCGGGGAGCTGTTTTTT
.	TRBV28	.	13	TRBJ1-1	CASSRGLNTEAFF	TGTGCCAGCAGCAGGGGTCTGAACACTGAAGCTTTCTTT
.	TRBV11-1	.	14	TRBJ2-3	CASTLSPSTDTQYF	TGTGCCAGCACCCTTAGTCCTAGCACAGATACGCAGTATTTT
TRBD1	TRBV19	.	14	TRBJ2-2	CASSLGQSLGELFF	TGTGCCAGTAGTCTGGGACAGTCCCTCGGGGAGCTGTTTTTT
.	TRBV14	.	13	TRBJ2-5	CASSLISGETQYF	TGTGCCAGCAGCCTAATCTCGGGAGAGACCCAGTACTTC
.	TRBV15	.	14	TRBJ1-1	CATTQRAMNTEAFF	TGTGCCACCACCCAGCGTGCCATGAACACTGAAGCTTTCTTT
.	TRBV6-5	.	15	TRBJ2-3	CASIRGGAITDTQYF	TGTGCCAGCATCCGCGGGGGCGCTATCACAGATACGCAGTATTTT
.	TRBV6-1	.	15	TRBJ1-3	CASSERSVSGNTIYF	TGTGCCAGCAGTGAGAGGTCGGTCTCTGGAAACACCATATATTTT